The clone carrying this T cell receptor beta chain has a handful of counts. CDR1 LNHNV and CDR2 YYDKDF come from the germline V gene (reference sequence). CDR3 length: 14 residues. Trimming cost V 0 bases and J 6 bases, with 11 bases left between them. This specimen comes from a study of HIV-infected patients and healthy controls. Each CDR3 protein gets one entry after TCRdb re-called the 5' RACE reads with MiXCR. Of 60,000 to 75,000 distinct CDR3 sequences listed, roughly 16% are singletons. Sequenced input: CD4+ T cells from blood. The V call is TRBV15, the J call TRBJ2-5, with D tentatively TRBD2 (5 bases). This clonotype was sampled from a human donor in good health. This chain's CDR3 is CATSRDLAGKTQYF. CDR3 DNA sequence: TGTGCCACCAGCAGAGATCTTGCCGGGAAGACCCAGTACTTC.